These T cell receptor beta chains were read from a single sample in a study of shared clonotypes between healthy human individuals. TCRdb keeps only in-frame clones here, not all; method: immunoSEQ multiplex PCR. The sample contains roughly 680,000 clones, about two thirds of which appear only once. Sequencing was performed on memory CD4+ T cells sorted from blood. The receptors originated from a woman aged 25 to 39 in good health. CDR3s include the opening cysteine and the closing phenylalanine or tryptophan. Fields, in order: V gene, clone size, J gene, D gene, CDR3 protein, CDR3 DNA. D genes are given only for firm matches. A clone size is listed for some rows: how often the clone was seen (once, few, many), or a class if it is expanded.

TRBV18	.	TRBJ2-7	.	CASSPLPVKGIEQYF	TGTGCCAGCTCACCCCTCCCCGTGAAGGGGATTGAGCAGTACTTC
TRBV5-1	.	TRBJ2-1	TRBD1	CASSLGDRDNNEQFF	TGCGCCAGCAGCTTGGGCGACAGGGACAACAATGAGCAGTTCTTC
TRBV28	.	TRBJ1-5	.	CASSPRRGRAQPQHF	TGTGCCAGCAGTCCCAGGAGGGGTCGGGCTCAGCCCCAGCATTTT
TRBV5-1	.	TRBJ1-2	.	CASSFQGSGGYTF	TGCGCCAGCAGCTTCCAGGGTTCTGGTGGCTACACCTTC
TRBV7-3	.	TRBJ2-1	.	CASSPQRDSYNEQFF	TGTGCCAGCAGCCCCCAGCGAGATAGCTACAATGAGCAGTTCTTC
TRBV6-1	.	TRBJ2-5	.	CASSEVDLATQYF	TGTGCCAGCAGTGAGGTGGATCTCGCGACCCAGTACTTC
TRBV7-9	.	TRBJ2-7	.	CASSSLSITPEQYF	TGTGCCAGCAGCTCCCTCAGTATTACGCCCGAGCAGTACTTC
TRBV11-2	.	TRBJ2-5	TRBD1	CASSLGNRGQETQYF	TGTGCCAGCAGCCTGGGGAACAGGGGGCAAGAGACCCAGTACTTC
TRBV2	.	TRBJ2-1	TRBD2	CASSDPTRYGGGEGEQFF	TGTGCCAGCAGTGATCCCACCCGTTATGGGGGAGGGGAGGGTGAGCAGTTCTTC
TRBV6-1	.	TRBJ2-7	.	CASSSVPYEAGEQYF	TGTGCCAGCTCCTCGGTCCCGTACGAAGCCGGCGAGCAGTACTTC
TRBV2	once	TRBJ2-7	.	CASSNQLTPTYEQYF	TGTGCCAGCAGTAATCAACTGACACCTACCTACGAGCAGTACTTC
TRBV19	.	TRBJ1-3	TRBD1	CASDTGTALDTIYF	TGTGCCAGTGATACCGGGACAGCTCTGGACACCATATATTTT
TRBV30	.	TRBJ1-2	TRBD1	CAWSVTGDYGYTF	TGTGCCTGGAGTGTTACAGGGGACTATGGCTACACCTTC
TRBV27	.	TRBJ1-4	.	CASSLRWQFNEKLFF	TGTGCCAGCAGTTTACGGTGGCAGTTTAATGAAAAACTGTTTTTT
TRBV19	once	TRBJ1-4	.	CASSFRTGATNEKLFF	TGTGCCAGTAGTTTCCGAACGGGCGCAACTAATGAAAAACTGTTTTTT
TRBV5-1	.	TRBJ1-2	.	CASSPGSHPNYGYTF	TGCGCCAGCAGCCCTGGGTCCCACCCCAACTATGGCTACACCTTC
TRBV7-8	.	TRBJ2-7	.	CASRNETRVSSYEQYF	TGTGCCAGCAGGAACGAAACCAGGGTTAGCTCCTACGAGCAGTACTTC
TRBV11-2	.	TRBJ1-3	TRBD1	CASSWGQLTGASGNTIYF	TGTGCCAGCAGCTGGGGACAGCTGACGGGCGCCTCTGGAAACACCATATATTTT
TRBV7-9	.	TRBJ1-2	TRBD1	CASSDRVLHYGYTF	TGTGCCAGCAGCGACAGGGTATTACACTATGGCTACACCTTC
TRBV28	.	TRBJ2-7	.	CASSYLGRSEADYEQYF	TGTGCCAGCAGTTACTTAGGGCGTTCTGAGGCGGACTACGAGCAGTACTTC
TRBV19	once	TRBJ2-3	.	CASSLTKDTDTQYF	TGTGCCAGTAGCCTGACAAAGGACACAGATACGCAGTATTTT
TRBV27	.	TRBJ1-3	.	CASSFNVGRGNTIYF	TGTGCCAGCAGTTTCAACGTGGGACGAGGAAACACCATATATTTT
TRBV28	.	TRBJ1-2	.	CASSLQNYGYTF	TGTGCCAGCAGTTTACAAAACTATGGCTACACCTTC
TRBV6-5	.	TRBJ1-3	.	CASSYGAPNSGNTIYF	TGTGCCAGCAGTTACGGGGCCCCGAACTCTGGAAACACCATATATTTT
TRBV6-5	.	TRBJ2-1	TRBD1	CASNGRTGRPGEQFF	TGTGCCAGCAATGGTCGGACAGGCCGTCCAGGTGAGCAGTTCTTC
TRBV30	.	TRBJ2-3	TRBD2	CAWSGGRAGDTQYF	TGTGCCTGGAGTGGCGGGAGGGCAGGTGATACGCAGTATTTT
TRBV19	.	TRBJ1-4	.	CASSIGPVANEKLFF	TGTGCCAGTAGTATCGGGCCAGTCGCTAATGAAAAACTGTTTTTT
TRBV5-1	.	TRBJ2-1	TRBD2	CASSYTSGAYNEQFF	TGCGCCAGCAGTTATACTAGCGGGGCTTACAATGAGCAGTTCTTC
TRBV19	.	TRBJ1-1	.	CASSTTGAENTEAFF	TGTGCCAGTAGTACCACCGGGGCTGAGAACACTGAAGCTTTCTTT
TRBV27	.	TRBJ2-1	.	CASSSWRGNGNEQFF	TGTGCCAGCAGCTCGTGGAGGGGGAACGGCAATGAGCAGTTCTTC
TRBV28	.	TRBJ1-5	.	CASSLGRGSGNQPQHF	TGTGCCAGCAGTTTGGGTAGGGGATCGGGCAATCAGCCCCAGCATTTT
TRBV7-9	.	TRBJ2-5	TRBD2	CASSLLSRGGETQYF	TGTGCCAGCAGCTTACTATCTCGGGGGGGAGAGACCCAGTACTTC
TRBV28	.	TRBJ2-4	TRBD1	CASSSKTGVMKNIQYF	TGTGCCAGCAGTTCCAAAACAGGGGTCATGAAAAACATTCAGTACTTC
TRBV4-1	once	TRBJ1-4	.	CASSQASKGLGNEKLFF	TGCGCCAGCAGCCAAGCGAGCAAGGGGCTGGGTAATGAAAAACTGTTTTTT
TRBV6-6	.	TRBJ2-1	TRBD1	CASSGQASSYNEQFF	TGTGCCAGCAGCGGACAGGCGAGCTCCTACAATGAGCAGTTCTTC
TRBV18	many	TRBJ1-1	.	CASSPLASRFTEAFF	TGTGCCAGCTCACCCCTCGCGAGCAGATTCACTGAAGCTTTCTTT
TRBV19	few	TRBJ1-5	.	CASTDRYSNQPQHF	TGTGCCAGTACCGACAGATATAGCAATCAGCCCCAGCATTTT
TRBV11-2	.	TRBJ2-7	.	CASSLVADHEQYF	TGTGCCAGCAGCTTAGTGGCAGACCACGAGCAGTACTTC
TRBV7-9	.	TRBJ1-1	.	CASSSLGGPKNTEAFF	TGTGCCAGCAGCTCCCTCGGGGGGCCAAAGAACACTGAAGCTTTCTTT
TRBV14	few	TRBJ2-7	.	CASSQDASSYEQYF	TGTGCCAGCAGCCAAGACGCTAGCTCCTACGAGCAGTACTTC
TRBV18	.	TRBJ1-3	.	CASSLPGESSGNTIYF	TGTGCCAGCTCACTTCCAGGGGAGAGCTCTGGAAACACCATATATTTT
TRBV6-1	.	TRBJ1-5	TRBD1	CASSPGQSQPQHF	TGTGCCAGCAGTCCGGGACAGAGTCAGCCCCAGCATTTT
TRBV6-5	few	TRBJ1-2	TRBD1	CASSRGQVYGYTF	TGTGCCAGCAGCCGAGGACAGGTCTATGGCTACACCTTC
TRBV5-5	.	TRBJ2-7	TRBD1	CASSLLGTGGLFTYEQYF	TGTGCCAGCAGCTTGCTCGGGACAGGGGGTTTATTCACCTACGAGCAGTACTTC
TRBV5-1	.	TRBJ2-7	.	CASNKAGLASTEQYF	TGCGCCAGCAACAAGGCGGGGCTAGCGAGTACCGAGCAGTACTTC
TRBV28	.	TRBJ2-5	.	CASSLGTRQETQYF	TGTGCCAGCAGTTTAGGGACAAGGCAAGAGACCCAGTACTTC
TRBV6-5	.	TRBJ2-5	TRBD2	CASSYGLAGAETQYF	TGTGCCAGCAGTTACGGACTAGCGGGGGCAGAGACCCAGTACTTC
TRBV5-4	.	TRBJ1-1	.	CASRLAMNTEAFF	TGTGCCAGCAGGCTGGCGATGAACACTGAAGCTTTCTTT
TRBV2	few	TRBJ1-4	TRBD1	CAGRDRGFANEKLFF	TGTGCCGGACGGGACAGGGGGTTTGCTAATGAAAAACTGTTTTTT
TRBV5-1	.	TRBJ2-7	.	CASSFEGSEQYF	TGCGCCAGCAGCTTCGAGGGGTCCGAGCAGTACTTC
TRBV1	.	TRBJ2-3	.	CTSSPLFSSGMSTDTQYF	TGCACCAGCAGCCCCCTTTTCTCTAGCGGGATGAGCACAGATACGCAGTATTTT
TRBV4-1	.	TRBJ2-5	TRBD2	CASSGFVAGDQETQYF	TGCGCCAGCAGCGGATTCGTGGCGGGAGACCAAGAGACCCAGTACTTC
TRBV5-6	.	TRBJ1-2	.	CASSFRDRSRGGYTF	TGTGCCAGCAGCTTTCGAGATAGGTCACGGGGAGGCTACACCTTC
TRBV10-1	.	TRBJ1-1	TRBD1	CASSESGTGVTEAFF	TGCGCCAGCAGTGAGTCGGGGACAGGGGTCACTGAAGCTTTCTTT
TRBV15	.	TRBJ1-5	.	CATSRQGSRQPQHF	TGTGCCACCAGCAGACAGGGATCCCGACAGCCCCAGCATTTT
TRBV19	.	TRBJ2-7	.	CASSPWGWGGYEQYF	TGTGCCAGTAGTCCCTGGGGATGGGGTGGCTACGAGCAGTACTTC
TRBV27	once	TRBJ1-5	.	CASSSIGVASSNQPQHF	TGTGCCAGCAGTTCCATTGGGGTGGCGAGCAGCAATCAGCCCCAGCATTTT
TRBV10-2	.	TRBJ2-3	.	CASSDSAVTDTQYF	TGCGCCAGCAGTGACTCAGCGGTCACAGATACGCAGTATTTT